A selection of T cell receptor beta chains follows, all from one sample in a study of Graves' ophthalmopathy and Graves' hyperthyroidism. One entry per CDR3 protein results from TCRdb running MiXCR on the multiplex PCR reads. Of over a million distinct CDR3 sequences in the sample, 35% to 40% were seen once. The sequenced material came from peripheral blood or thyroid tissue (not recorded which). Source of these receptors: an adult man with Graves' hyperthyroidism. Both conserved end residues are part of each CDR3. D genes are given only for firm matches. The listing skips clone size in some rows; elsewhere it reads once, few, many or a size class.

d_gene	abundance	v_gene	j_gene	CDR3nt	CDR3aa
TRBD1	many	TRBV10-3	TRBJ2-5	TGTGCCACCGGGACAGCAGGAGAGACCCAGTACTTC	CATGTAGETQYF
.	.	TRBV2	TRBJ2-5	TGTGCCAGCAGTACTGTCGGTGGGACAAAAAGGCGAGAGACCCAGTACTTC	CASSTVGGTKRRETQYF
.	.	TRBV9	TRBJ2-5	TGTGCCAGCAGCCAAGGGACGGGAGCGGGAGAGACCCAGTACTTC	CASSQGTGAGETQYF
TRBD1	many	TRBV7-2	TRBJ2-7	TGTGCCAGCAGCTCGAACTCGGGACAGACGGGCGAGCAGTACTTC	CASSSNSGQTGEQYF
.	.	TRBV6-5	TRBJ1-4	TGTGCCAGCAGTTACTCTGGCTATCAAGGGTCAAAACTGTTTTTT	CASSYSGYQGSKLFF
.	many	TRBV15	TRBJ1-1	TGTGCCACCAGCAGAGACACAGGGCCCCCCTTAAATGAAGCTTTCTTT	CATSRDTGPPLNEAFF
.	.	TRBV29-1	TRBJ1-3	TGCAGCGTTAGCCGGGGAACGAGCTCTGGAAACACCATATATTTT	CSVSRGTSSGNTIYF
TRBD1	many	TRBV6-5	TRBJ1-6	TGTGCCAGCACAGGGGGGACCGGTGGGACATCGAATTCACCCCTCCACTTT	CASTGGTGGTSNSPLHF
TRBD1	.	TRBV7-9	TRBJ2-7	TGTGCCAGCAGCTTACAGGGGGCTCAAAGCTCCTACGAGCAGTACTTC	CASSLQGAQSSYEQYF
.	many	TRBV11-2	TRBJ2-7	TGTGCCAGCAGCTTAGATCTGGGCAGAGCTACCTACGAGCAGTACTTC	CASSLDLGRATYEQYF
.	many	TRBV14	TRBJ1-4	TGTGCCAGCAGCCAAGTGACTGGTCCGAATGAAAAACTGTTTTTT	CASSQVTGPNEKLFF
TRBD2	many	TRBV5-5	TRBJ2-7	TGTGCCAGCAGCTTGAATCCTGGGACTAGCGGAGTCGGGCAGTACTTC	CASSLNPGTSGVGQYF
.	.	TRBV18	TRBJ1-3	TGTGCCAGCTCACGAAGGGCGTCAGCAAATGGAAACACCATATATTTT	CASSRRASANGNTIYF
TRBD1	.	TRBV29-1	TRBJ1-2	TGCAGCGTTGGGGGCAGGGGGGAGGGCTACACCTTC	CSVGGRGEGYTF
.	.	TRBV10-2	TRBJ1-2	TGTGCCAGCTCACCACCATCGGTTCAGAGCTATGGCTACACCTTC	CASSPPSVQSYGYTF
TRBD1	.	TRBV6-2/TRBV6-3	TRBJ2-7	TGTGCCAGCAGTTACTCTAAAGACAGGGAAACGGCCTACGAGCAGTACTTC	CASSYSKDRETAYEQYF
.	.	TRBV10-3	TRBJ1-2	TGTGCCACCAGTGATTTCGGGAGGGGCATCGGATATGGCTACACCTTC	CATSDFGRGIGYGYTF
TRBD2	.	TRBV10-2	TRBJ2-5	TGCGCCATCGGTGCCCAAGGGGAGGGAAGAGAGACCCAGTACTTC	CAIGAQGEGRETQYF
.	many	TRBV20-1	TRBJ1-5	TGCAGTGCTAGAGAGCAGGAATATAGCAATCAGCCCCAGCATTTT	CSAREQEYSNQPQHF
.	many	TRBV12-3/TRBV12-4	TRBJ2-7	TGTGCCAGCAGTTTACTGCAGGGAAGCTCCTACGAGCAGTACTTC	CASSLLQGSSYEQYF
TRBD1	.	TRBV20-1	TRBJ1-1	TGCAGTGCTGCCAACAGGGGCTGGAGCACTGAAGCTTTCTTT	CSAANRGWSTEAFF
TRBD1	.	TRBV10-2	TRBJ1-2	TGCACCAGCAGGGGACAGGCCTATGGCTACACCTTC	CTSRGQAYGYTF
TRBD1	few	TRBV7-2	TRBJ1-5	TGTGCCAGCAGCTTAGGCGGGACAGCCGGTCTGAATCAGCCCCAGCATTTT	CASSLGGTAGLNQPQHF
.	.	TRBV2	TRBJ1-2	TGTGCCAGCAGTGATAGGACAGTATTGTATGGCTACACCTTC	CASSDRTVLYGYTF
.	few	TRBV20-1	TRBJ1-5	TGCAGTGCTAGAGTTGGCGGGAATAGCAATCAGCCCCAGCATTTT	CSARVGGNSNQPQHF
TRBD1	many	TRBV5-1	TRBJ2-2	TGCGCCAGCACCGTATCCGGGACAGGGGTCGCCGGGGAGCTGTTTTTT	CASTVSGTGVAGELFF
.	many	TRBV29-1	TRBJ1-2	TGCAGCGTTACTCGAGGGGGGGGGAATCGGCGCTACACCTTC	CSVTRGGGNRRYTF
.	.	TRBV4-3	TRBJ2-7	TGCGCCAGCAGCCAAGGGATGGGGGCCTACGAGCAGTACTTC	CASSQGMGAYEQYF
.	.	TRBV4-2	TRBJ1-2	TGTGCCAGCAGCCAAGACGACAGTACAGACTATGGCTACACCTTC	CASSQDDSTDYGYTF
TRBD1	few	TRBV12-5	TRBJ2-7	TGTGCTAGTGGTTGCCCGGACAGGGCCAAGTCCTACGAGCAGTACTTC	CASGCPDRAKSYEQYF
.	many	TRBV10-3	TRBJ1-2	TGTGCCATCAGTGAGGGGTCGGACTATGGCTACACCTTC	CAISEGSDYGYTF
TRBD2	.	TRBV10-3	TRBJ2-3	TGTGCCATCCAGAGGACTAGCGCAGATACGCAGTATTTT	CAIQRTSADTQYF
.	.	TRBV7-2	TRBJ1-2	TGTGCCAGCAGCTTAGCTCAGTATGGCTACACCTTC	CASSLAQYGYTF
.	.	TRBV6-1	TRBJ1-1	TGTGCCAGCAGCTATAACAGACAAGCTGAAGCTTTCTTT	CASSYNRQAEAFF
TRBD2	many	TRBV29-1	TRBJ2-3	TGCAGCGTTACGCGGGAGGGACCAGACACGCAGTATTTT	CSVTREGPDTQYF
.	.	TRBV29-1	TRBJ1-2	TGCAGCGTTGAATACCGGCTCCTTGACTGGTATGGCTACACCTTC	CSVEYRLLDWYGYTF
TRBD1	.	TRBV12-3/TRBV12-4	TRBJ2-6	TGTGCCAGCAGTCCCCAACCCGGGACAGGGGGGGAAGGGGCCAACGTCCTGACTTTC	CASSPQPGTGGEGANVLTF
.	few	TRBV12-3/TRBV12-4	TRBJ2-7	TGTGCCAGCAGCCGGCTAACGGGGGTAAACGAGCAGTACTTC	CASSRLTGVNEQYF
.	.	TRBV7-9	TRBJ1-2	TGTGCCAGCAGCTGGACAGACGGTCCGGTTAACTATGGCTACACCTTC	CASSWTDGPVNYGYTF
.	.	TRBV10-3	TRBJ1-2	TGTGCCATCAGTGAGTCGGGACTGGGAGGTCATGGCTACACCTTC	CAISESGLGGHGYTF
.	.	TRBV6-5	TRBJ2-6	TGTGCCAGCAGTTACGACAGACGACAGAACACTGAAGCTTTC	CASSYDRRQNTEAF
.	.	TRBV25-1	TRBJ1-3	TGTGCCAGCACCCCAGACAGGTCTGGAAACACCATATATTTT	CASTPDRSGNTIYF
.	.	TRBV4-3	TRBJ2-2	TGCGCCAGCAGCCACCCCGGGTGGGGGTCAAACACCGGGGAGCTGTTTTTT	CASSHPGWGSNTGELFF
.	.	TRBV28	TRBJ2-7	TGTGCCAGCAGTTTGGGTGGGCGGGCAGCCTACGAGCAGTACTTC	CASSLGGRAAYEQYF